The source of this TCR beta chain is a study of yellow fever vaccine responses in identical twins. There are a few counts of this clonotype. Its antigen is unknown. Study results and caveats: After vaccination, twins' T cell response reportedly seemed partly convergent, partly personalized.

A single record per CDR3 protein comes from TCRdb applying MiXCR to the RT-PCR reads. Altogether over 10,000 distinct CDR3 sequences are present, about 83% being singletons, with the ten largest covering 1.5% to 2%. This receptor was taken from a young woman who received the yellow fever vaccine. Sequencing was performed on T cells from blood (PBMCs), unsorted or a sorted subset (not recorded which), taken before or after yellow fever vaccination (not recorded which).

CDR3 sequence: CASSQIQVNYGYTF. CDR3 in DNA: TGCGCCAGCAGCCAAATCCAGGTTAACTATGGCTACACCTTC. The chain links TRBV4-1 to TRBJ1-2; D gene uncertain. Germline loops: CDR1 MGHRA, CDR2 YSYEKL. There are 14 residues in the CDR3. The V end was cut by 2 bases, the J end by 1 base, with 8 bases between.